This TCR beta chain was recovered during a study of T cells after yellow fever vaccination (dated by TCRdb to between 2019 and 2020). Describing the broader study: Libraries from fractions with low cell numbers were prepared with the SMART-Seq v4 Ultra Low Input RNA kit. To follow T-cell clones before and after primary and booster YFV17D yellow fever vaccination, bulk TCR alpha and beta repertoires were sequenced over time. Two healthy male donors made up the cohort, one aged 18 to 30 years and the other aged 30 to 40 years. Blood samples were taken at several timepoints before and after primary and secondary immunization, and bulk PBMC replicates and cell subsets were isolated.

A few counts support this clonotype. Its antigen has not been determined. No base quality information exists; no much larger clone differs at one position. Sample treatment or condition, as interpreted from the label and publication: live attenuated yellow fever vaccine strain. At each blood-draw timepoint, two biological replicates of bulk PBMCs were collected. A standard Ficoll-Paque protocol was used to isolate PBMCs from peripheral blood. TriZol was used to extract RNA from bulk PBMCs, CD4 and CD8 fractions, and dextramer-positive and dextramer-negative fractions. The CDR3 covers 14 residues, taking in both the cysteine and the phenylalanine. Of the read, only the CDR3 DNA is kept; its 42 bases are in frame from base 1. As encoded in the germline V gene, CDR1 is SGHRS while CDR2 is YFSETQ. At the junction V is shortened by 0 bases and J by 8 bases, with 14 bases in between. TCR cDNA was synthesized by 5'RACE template switching, through which a universal primer site and unique molecular identifiers were introduced. cDNA synthesis was primed from both the TCR alpha and TCR beta constant segments. Two PCR steps were used to amplify libraries, with sample barcodes and sequencing adapters being added in the second step. Sequencing of the libraries was done on either Illumina HiSeq 2500 (2x100 bp) or NovaSeq (2x150 bp). In the paper's pipeline: Reads were demultiplexed and collapsed into UMI consensus sequences with MIGEC, and V(D)J alignment was performed with MiXCR. Clonotypes responding to the vaccine were identified with edgeR on replicate PBMC samples, with the criteria of FDR below 0.01 and a log2 fold change above 5 up to day 15. Each bulk clonotype was labeled CD4 or CD8 based on which sequenced repertoire, CD4 or CD8, contained the clonotype at higher abundance. TCRdb handled the public reads itself, with Q25 trimming in fastp and clone calling in MiXCR, and kept productive beta chains. Here each entry gathers all rows of one CDR3 protein and keeps the most common genes and DNA. These V and J calls rely on TCRdb rather than the paper's analysis. A total of 500,000 to 700,000 distinct CDR3 sequences appear in this sample, less than 20% of them only once. The ten largest clones take up about 13% of the sample.

General conclusions and limits of the study: Because abundant contaminating clonotypes from the bulk population could be contained in FACS-sorted repertoires, computational filtering was required. A small fraction of clonotypes showed up in both the CD4 and CD8 compartments, probably as a result of convergent recombination. Most clones expanded after primary vaccination were re-detected after the booster (about 96% of CD4 and around 88% of CD8), suggesting broad memory maintenance. Compared with the primary T-cell response, the secondary T-cell response was faster but weaker, reaching its peak on day 5 rather than on day 15. Because only two donors were included in the study, the extent to which the findings can be generalized is limited.

The V and J segments used are TRBV5-1 and TRBJ1-2; no D segment can be confidently identified. The receptor was derived from a man in his thirties or forties who received the YFV17D yellow fever vaccine. This specimen was PBMCs, taken 15 days after the yellow fever booster vaccination. DNA sequence: TGCGCCAGCAGCTTGGAATTTCGGGCGAGCGGCTACACCTTC. This translates into CASSLEFRASGYTF.